The source of this T cell receptor beta chain is a study of Ad26.COV2.S vaccination and SARS-CoV-2 variants. Overall study: Intramuscular Ad26.COV2.S doses were given once or twice, 56 days apart.

Trimming pared 3 bases from V and 7 bases from J, leaving 16 bases between. Germline assignment: CDR1 SGHTA and CDR2 FQGNSA. The CDR3 has 14 residues. Method: immunoSEQ multiplex PCR; TCRdb's copy keeps in-frame clones and lacks some. The table has 350,000 to 400,000 clones, about 88% seen once. Treatment reported: roughly 20 received Ad26.COV2.S at low or high dose, single or two shots; roughly 5 received placebo; per-sample allocation not given. The samples date from day 63 after the first vaccine or placebo injection. The chain recombines TRBV7-2 with TRBJ2-7; weak D call: TRBD2 (5 bases). Specimen: peripheral blood, collected in a trial of Ad26.COV2.S vaccine versus placebo. The TCR was taken from a person between 18 and 60 years old who received the Ad26.COV2.S COVID-19 vaccine or a placebo. The CDR3 loop reads CASSLAGHPGEQYF. Here the CDR3 DNA reads TGTGCCAGCAGCTTGGCCGGGCACCCGGGGGAGCAGTACTTC.